This T cell receptor (beta chain) was recorded in a study of vaccination and CD4 T cells after COVID-19. Study overall: Investigators took post-vaccine samples a median roughly 73 days after dose two, within a range of 14 to 241. Day 14 and days 161 to 241 post-vaccination were the time points at which a few convalescent patients were sampled.

TCRdb reanalysed the PCR reads using MiXCR and keeps one entry per CDR3 protein. The top ten hold around 5.9% of the sample, which has roughly 30,000 distinct CDR3 sequences, around 50% seen once. The CDR3 is 14 amino acids. The V gene's germline CDR1 is SGHTA and CDR2 FQGNSA. V lost 5 bases to trimming and J lost 2 bases; unmatched junction nucleotides: 5. Time point described: late sampling 161 to 241 days after vaccination in three convalescent patients. Positive PCR dates covered March to December 2020, before US Alpha, Beta and Delta variants. This sample comprised CD4+ T cells from blood, obtained about 7 months after SARS-CoV-2 vaccination. V is TRBV7-2 and J is TRBJ1-2; 7 bases agree with TRBD1. The sequence was collected from a human donor who had recovered from COVID-19. DNA for the CDR3: TGTGCCAGCAGCCCAGACAGGGCAAACTATGGCTACACCTTC. Translating it yields CASSPDRANYGYTF.